The sequence of this T cell receptor (beta chain) was determined in a study of T-cell memory formation after mild COVID-19. From the 5' RACE reads, TCRdb called clonotypes with MiXCR, one entry per CDR3 protein. The profile covers 50,000 or so distinct CDR3 sequences, with roughly 26% appearing a single time and roughly 41% taken by the ten largest. Sequenced: PBMCs or a T cell subset sorted from them (not recorded which). The TCR sequence derives from a young man who had mild COVID-19 (a few samples of this study predate the infection). Cell type and time point are not known.

In nucleotides, the CDR3 is TGCAGCGTTGAGTTCCTAGGTGAAGAGACCCAGTACTTC. Amino acid sequence: CSVEFLGEETQYF. The rearrangement links TRBV29-1 to TRBJ2-5; D is unclear. Germline values: CDR1 SQVTM, CDR2 ANQGSEA. V was trimmed by 3 bases and J by 3 bases, leaving 11 bases between them. This CDR3 contains 13 residues.